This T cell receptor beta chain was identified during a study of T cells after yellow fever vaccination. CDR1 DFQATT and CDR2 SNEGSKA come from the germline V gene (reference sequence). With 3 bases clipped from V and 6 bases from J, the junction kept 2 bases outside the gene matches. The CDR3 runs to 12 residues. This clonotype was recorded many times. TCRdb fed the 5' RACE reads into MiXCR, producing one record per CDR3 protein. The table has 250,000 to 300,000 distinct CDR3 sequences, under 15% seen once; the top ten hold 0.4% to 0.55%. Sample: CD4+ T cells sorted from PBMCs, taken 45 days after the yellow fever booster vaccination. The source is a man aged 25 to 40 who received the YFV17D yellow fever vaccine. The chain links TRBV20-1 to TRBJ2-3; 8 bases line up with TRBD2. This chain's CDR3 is CSASSGVDTQYF. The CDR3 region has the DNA TGCAGTGCTAGTAGCGGGGTCGATACGCAGTATTTT.